This TCR beta chain originates from a study of shared clonotypes between healthy human individuals. Using immunoSEQ multiplex PCR, the repertoire was profiled, and TCRdb retains in-frame clones only, with some absent. This sample has about 2.4 million clones, with around 94% found just once. There are 13 residues in the CDR3. With V trimmed by 9 bases and J by 5 bases, 7 bases remained unmatched. Looked up from germline, CDR1 is MNHNS and CDR2 is SASEGT. The rearrangement links TRBV6-1 to TRBJ2-1, with 7 bases identical to TRBD1. Input material: naive CD4+ T cells sorted from blood. Stated subset: CD45RA+ positively selected. The clonotype was recovered from a man between 18 and 29 years old in good health. The CDR3 sequence is CASPGQKDNEQFF. CDR3 sequence (DNA): TGTGCCAGTCCGGGACAGAAGGACAATGAGCAGTTCTTC.